These 3 T cell receptor beta chains share one sample of origin, sequenced in a study of shared clonotypes between healthy human individuals (dated by TCRdb to about 2020). Receptors were amplified or captured by the immunoSEQ multiplex PCR assay. Entries here come from immuneACCESS through TCRdb and include only in-frame sequences with V and J called. Some clones fail to appear in such tables; in the studies checked, an unresolved V gene covers under half of the shortfall, and the cause of the remainder is unknown. The sample includes about 2.4 million clones, with 80% to 95% observed a single time. The ten largest clones represent around 0.4% of the sample. The sample consisted of naive CD4+ T cells from PBMCs. This sample's cell subset or site label indicates: CD45RA+ positively selected. All receptors come from a man aged 18 to 29 in good health. Some clones in this sample may be carry-over from other donors' samples.

This chain links TRBV5-4 with TRBJ2-7; D is undetermined. V lost 5 bases, J lost 3 bases, and 12 bases lay in between. Germline V gene data show CDR1 as SGHNT and CDR2 as YYREEE (reference sequence). The CDR3 has 13 residues. The DNA of the CDR3 is TGTGCCAGCAGTCCGGGCGGCAACTACGAGCAGTACTTC. It is translated as CASSPGGNYEQYF.

In the case of this clone: Other DNA sequences in the sample encode the same CDR3. The rearrangement links TRBV28 to TRBJ1-3, with TRBD1 as a possible D gene (5 bases). CDR3 length: 12 residues. The germline CDR1 and CDR2 sequences are MDHEN and SYDVKM. V gave up 8 bases and J gave up 4 bases, with 9 bases separating them. CDR3 amino acids: CASGAAGNTIYF. CDR3 coding DNA: TGTGCCAGCGGGGCTGCAGGAAACACCATATATTTT.

This CDR3 reads CAWGLTWDFPENTGELFF. The CDR3 DNA sequence: TGTGCCTGGGGTCTCACCTGGGACTTTCCAGAGAACACCGGGGAGCTGTTTTTT. The gene calls are TRBV30 and TRBJ2-2; TRBD2 is a possible D gene (6 bases). CDR3 length: 18 residues. V shed 5 bases and J shed 1 base, with 23 bases lying between them. CDR1 and CDR2 from the germline V gene are GTSNPN and SVGIG (reference sequence).